The following is a T cell receptor beta chain sequence with its context. This entry comes from a study of blood T cell repertoires in COVID-19. CDR3 length equals 16 residues. V lost 1 base and J lost 4; bases outside the gene matches: 7. Authors' analysis steps: Cell counts per sample came from amplifying reference gene primers. Some clones are missing from TCRdb's copy, which holds only in-frame ones; the method was immunoSEQ multiplex PCR. For V, J and clone size, that table is used; D and trimming come from the DNA. The sample carries 400,000 to 500,000 clones, about 88% recorded once. This clonotype was sampled from a woman between 18 and 29 years old who had been exposed to COVID-19. Sequences were obtained from PBMCs or T cells enriched from blood (not recorded which). The chain uses TRBV5-3 and TRBJ2-2; 7 bases align to TRBD2. TRBV5-3 is an open reading frame, and its role is uncertain. The CDR3, as DNA: TGTGCCAGAAGCTTGTATTCTGGGAGGGGCACCGGGGAGCTGTTTTTT. This codes for CARSLYSGRGTGELFF.